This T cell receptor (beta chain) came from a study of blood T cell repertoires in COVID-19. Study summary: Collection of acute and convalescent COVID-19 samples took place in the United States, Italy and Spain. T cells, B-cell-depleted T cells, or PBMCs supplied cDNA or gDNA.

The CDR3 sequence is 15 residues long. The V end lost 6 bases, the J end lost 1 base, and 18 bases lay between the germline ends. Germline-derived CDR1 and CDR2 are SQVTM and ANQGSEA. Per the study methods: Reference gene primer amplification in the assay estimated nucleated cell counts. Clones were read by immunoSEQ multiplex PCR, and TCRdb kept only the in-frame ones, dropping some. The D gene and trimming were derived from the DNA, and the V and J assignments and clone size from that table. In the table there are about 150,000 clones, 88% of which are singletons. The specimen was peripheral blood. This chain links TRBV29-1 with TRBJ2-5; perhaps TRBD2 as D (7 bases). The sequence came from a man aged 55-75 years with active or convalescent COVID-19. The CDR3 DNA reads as TGCAGCGTCAAGAAGGGGGGGGCCCTCCAAGAGACCCAGTACTTC. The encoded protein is CSVKKGGALQETQYF.